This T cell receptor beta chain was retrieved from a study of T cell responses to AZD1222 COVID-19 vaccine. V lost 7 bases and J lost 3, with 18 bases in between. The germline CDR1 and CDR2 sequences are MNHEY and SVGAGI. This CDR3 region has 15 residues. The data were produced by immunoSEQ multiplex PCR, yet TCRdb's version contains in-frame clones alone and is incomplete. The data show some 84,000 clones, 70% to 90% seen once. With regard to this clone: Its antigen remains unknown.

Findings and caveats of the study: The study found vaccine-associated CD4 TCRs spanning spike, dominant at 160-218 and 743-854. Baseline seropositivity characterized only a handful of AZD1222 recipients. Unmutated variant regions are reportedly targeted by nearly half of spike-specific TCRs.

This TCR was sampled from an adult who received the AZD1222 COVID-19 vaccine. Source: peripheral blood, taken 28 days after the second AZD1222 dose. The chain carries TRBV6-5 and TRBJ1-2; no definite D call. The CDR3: CASNPTDGPHYGYTF. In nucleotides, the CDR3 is TGTGCCAGCAACCCGACGGACGGCCCTCACTATGGCTACACCTTC.